This TCR beta chain was obtained from a study of cytomegalovirus exposure and HLA in healthy donors. This CDR3 region has 14 residues. Germline V gene data show CDR1 as SGHTA and CDR2 as FQGNSA. V was pared by 5 bases and J by 8 bases, with 10 bases of the junction left unmatched. Primers included in the PCR were 60 Vbeta and 13 Jbeta primers. Data came from immunoSEQ multiplex PCR; TCRdb stores just in-frame clones and leaves some out. In total, the table holds about 190,000 clones. The chain recombines TRBV7-2 with TRBJ1-1; TRBD1 matches 8 bases. The source of this sequence is a woman in her thirties in good health and CMV-seropositive. Sequences were obtained from PBMCs. CDR3 bases: TGTGCCAGCAGCCCTTCGGACAGGGTCGGAGAAGCTTTCTTT. Translated, it gives CASSPSDRVGEAFF.